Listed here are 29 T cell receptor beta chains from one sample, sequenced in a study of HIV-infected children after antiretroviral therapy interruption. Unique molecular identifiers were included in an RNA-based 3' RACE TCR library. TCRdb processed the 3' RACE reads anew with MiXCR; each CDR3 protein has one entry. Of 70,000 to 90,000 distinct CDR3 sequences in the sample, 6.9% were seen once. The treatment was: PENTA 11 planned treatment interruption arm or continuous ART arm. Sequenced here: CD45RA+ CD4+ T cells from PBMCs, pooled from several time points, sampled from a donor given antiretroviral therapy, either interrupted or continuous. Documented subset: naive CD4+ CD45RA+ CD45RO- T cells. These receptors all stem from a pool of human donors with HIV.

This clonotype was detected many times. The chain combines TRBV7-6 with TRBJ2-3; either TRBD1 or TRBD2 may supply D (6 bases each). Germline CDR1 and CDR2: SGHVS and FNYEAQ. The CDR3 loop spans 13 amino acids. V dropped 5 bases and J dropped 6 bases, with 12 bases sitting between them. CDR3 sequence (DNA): TGTGCCAGCAGCCCCCGAGGGGGGGATACGCAGTATTTT. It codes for CASSPRGGDTQYF.

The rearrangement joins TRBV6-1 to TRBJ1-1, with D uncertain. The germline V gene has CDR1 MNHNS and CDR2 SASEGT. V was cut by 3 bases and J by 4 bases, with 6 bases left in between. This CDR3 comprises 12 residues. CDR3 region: CASSDWFTEAFF. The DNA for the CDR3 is TGTGCCAGCAGTGATTGGTTCACTGAAGCTTTCTTT.

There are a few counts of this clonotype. The CDR3 bases are TGTGCCAGCAGTTTGGCGGGGAATGAAAAACTGTTTTTT. It encodes CASSLAGNEKLFF. The genes are TRBV12-3 or TRBV12-4 and TRBJ1-4, with D unclear. Trimming removed 3 bases from V and 5 bases from J, with 7 bases in between. This CDR3 comprises 13 residues.

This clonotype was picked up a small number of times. CDR3 region: CASSRQGTSSYNEQFF. The CDR3, as DNA: TGTGCCAGCAGCCGACAGGGGACCAGCTCCTACAATGAGCAGTTCTTC. This chain uses TRBV4-2 with TRBJ2-1; 8 nucleotides align to TRBD1. CDR1 LGHNA and CDR2 YNFKEQ come from the germline V gene. The CDR3 is 16 residues long. Trimming cost V 4 bases and J 0 bases; bases outside gene matches: 5.

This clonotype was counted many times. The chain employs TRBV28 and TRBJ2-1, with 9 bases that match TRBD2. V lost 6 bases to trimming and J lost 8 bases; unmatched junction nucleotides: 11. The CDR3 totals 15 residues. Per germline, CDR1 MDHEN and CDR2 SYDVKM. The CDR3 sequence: CASRRGGGLIDEQFF. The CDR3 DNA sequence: TGTGCCAGCAGGCGGGGGGGAGGCCTCATTGATGAGCAGTTCTTC. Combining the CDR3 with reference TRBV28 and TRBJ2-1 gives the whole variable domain DVKVTQSSRYLVKRTGEKVFLECVQDMDHENMFWYRQDPGLGLRLIYFSYDVKMKEKGDIPEGYSVSREKKERFSLILESASTNQTSMYLCASRRGGGLIDEQFFGPGTRLTVL.

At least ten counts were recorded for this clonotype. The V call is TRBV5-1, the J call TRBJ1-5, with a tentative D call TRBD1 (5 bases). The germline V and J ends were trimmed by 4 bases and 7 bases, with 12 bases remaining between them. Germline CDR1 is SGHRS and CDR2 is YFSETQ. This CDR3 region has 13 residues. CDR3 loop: CASSGQGGQPQHF. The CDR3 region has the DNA TGCGCCAGCAGCGGGCAGGGAGGGCAGCCCCAGCATTTT.

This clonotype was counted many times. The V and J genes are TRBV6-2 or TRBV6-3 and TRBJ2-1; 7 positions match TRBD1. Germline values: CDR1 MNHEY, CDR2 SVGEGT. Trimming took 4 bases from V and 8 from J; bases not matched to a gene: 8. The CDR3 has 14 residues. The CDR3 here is CASSSPGQSDEQFF. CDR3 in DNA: TGTGCCAGCAGTTCTCCGGGACAGTCCGATGAGCAGTTCTTC.

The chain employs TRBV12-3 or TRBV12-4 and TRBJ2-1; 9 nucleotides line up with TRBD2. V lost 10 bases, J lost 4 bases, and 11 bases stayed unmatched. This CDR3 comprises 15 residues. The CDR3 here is CATYFARGGYNEQFF. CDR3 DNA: TGTGCCACCTACTTTGCGCGGGGGGGTTACAATGAGCAGTTCTTC.

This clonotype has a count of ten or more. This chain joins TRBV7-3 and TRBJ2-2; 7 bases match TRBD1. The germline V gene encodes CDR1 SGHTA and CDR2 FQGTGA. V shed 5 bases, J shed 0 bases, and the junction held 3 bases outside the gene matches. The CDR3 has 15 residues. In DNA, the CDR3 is TGTGCCAGCAGCCCCGACAGGGCGAACACCGGGGAGCTGTTTTTT. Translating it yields CASSPDRANTGELFF.

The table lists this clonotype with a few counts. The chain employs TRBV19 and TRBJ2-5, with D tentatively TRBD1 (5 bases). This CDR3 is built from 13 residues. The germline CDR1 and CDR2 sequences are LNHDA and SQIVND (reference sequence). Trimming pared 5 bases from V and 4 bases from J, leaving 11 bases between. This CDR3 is CASSEGRVETQYF. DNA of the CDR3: TGTGCCAGTAGTGAAGGCAGGGTAGAGACCCAGTACTTC.

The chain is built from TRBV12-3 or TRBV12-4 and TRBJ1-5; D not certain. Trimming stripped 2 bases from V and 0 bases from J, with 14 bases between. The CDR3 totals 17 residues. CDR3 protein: CASSLLAGGSSNQPQHF. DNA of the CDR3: TGTGCCAGCAGTTTATTGGCCGGAGGTAGTAGCAATCAGCCCCAGCATTTT.

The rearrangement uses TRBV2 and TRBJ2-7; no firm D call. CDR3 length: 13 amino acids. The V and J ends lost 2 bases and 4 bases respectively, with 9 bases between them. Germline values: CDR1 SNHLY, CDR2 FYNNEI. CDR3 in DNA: TGTGCCAGCAGTGAACAACAGACATACGAGCAGTACTTC. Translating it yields CASSEQQTYEQYF.

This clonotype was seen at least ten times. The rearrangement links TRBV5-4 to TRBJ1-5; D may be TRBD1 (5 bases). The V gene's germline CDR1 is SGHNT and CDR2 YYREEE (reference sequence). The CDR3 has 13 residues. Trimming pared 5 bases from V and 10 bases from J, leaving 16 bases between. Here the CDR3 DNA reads TGTGCCAGCAGTACCGACAGCACGGGACCCCAGCATTTT. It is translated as CASSTDSTGPQHF.

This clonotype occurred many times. The CDR3 region has the DNA TGTGCCAGTAGTATAGAGGTCCCTGGAGGCCCTGAAGCTTTCTTT. This encodes CASSIEVPGGPEAFF. The chain has TRBV19 and TRBJ1-1; D is ambiguous. The CDR3 has 15 residues. Trimming pared 0 bases from V and 6 bases from J, leaving 14 bases between. Germline values: CDR1 LNHDA, CDR2 SQIVND (reference sequence).

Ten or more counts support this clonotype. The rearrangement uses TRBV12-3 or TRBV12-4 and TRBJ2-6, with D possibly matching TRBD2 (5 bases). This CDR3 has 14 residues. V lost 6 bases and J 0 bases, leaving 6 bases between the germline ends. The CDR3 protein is CASRDSSGANVLTF. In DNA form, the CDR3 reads TGTGCCAGCAGGGACTCCTCTGGGGCCAACGTCCTGACTTTC.

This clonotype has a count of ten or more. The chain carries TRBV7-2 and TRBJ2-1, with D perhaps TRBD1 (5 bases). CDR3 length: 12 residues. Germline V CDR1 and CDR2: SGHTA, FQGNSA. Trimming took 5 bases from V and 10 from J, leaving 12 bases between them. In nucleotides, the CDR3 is TGTGCCAGCAGCCGAACCCAGGGCGAGCAGTTCTTC. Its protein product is CASSRTQGEQFF.

In DNA form, the CDR3 reads TGCAGTGCCCGCCGGGGGATAGCGAGGACAGATACGCAGTATTTT. Encoded protein: CSARRGIARTDTQYF. The V gene is TRBV20-1, the J gene TRBJ2-3, with D tentatively TRBD2 (6 bases). In germline, CDR1 is DFQATT, CDR2 SNEGSKA (reference sequence). V lost 6 bases and J 3 bases, leaving 19 bases between the germline ends. The CDR3 consists of 15 residues.

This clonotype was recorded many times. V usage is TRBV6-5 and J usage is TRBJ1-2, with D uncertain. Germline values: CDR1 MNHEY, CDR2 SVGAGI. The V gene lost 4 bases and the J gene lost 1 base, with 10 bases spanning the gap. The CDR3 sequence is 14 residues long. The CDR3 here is CASSSPRGNYGYTF. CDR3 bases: TGTGCCAGCAGTTCCCCGCGGGGTAACTATGGCTACACCTTC.

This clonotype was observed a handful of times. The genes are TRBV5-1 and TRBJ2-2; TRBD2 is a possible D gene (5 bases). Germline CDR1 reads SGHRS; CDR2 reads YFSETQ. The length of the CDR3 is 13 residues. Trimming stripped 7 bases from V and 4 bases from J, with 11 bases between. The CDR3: CASRPGSTGELFF. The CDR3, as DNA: TGCGCCAGCCGCCCGGGGAGCACCGGGGAGCTGTTTTTT.

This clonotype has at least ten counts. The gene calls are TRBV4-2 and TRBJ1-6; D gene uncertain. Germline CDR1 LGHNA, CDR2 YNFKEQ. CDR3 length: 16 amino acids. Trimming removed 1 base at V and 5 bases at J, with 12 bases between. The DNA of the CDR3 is TGTGCCAGCAGCCAAGTCGGAACGCCAGATAATTCACCCCTCCACTTT. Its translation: CASSQVGTPDNSPLHF.

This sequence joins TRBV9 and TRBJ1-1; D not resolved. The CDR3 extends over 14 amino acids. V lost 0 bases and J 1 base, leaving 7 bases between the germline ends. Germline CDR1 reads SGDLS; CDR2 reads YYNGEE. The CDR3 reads CASSVGGRNTEAFF. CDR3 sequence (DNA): TGTGCCAGCAGCGTAGGCGGGAGGAACACTGAAGCTTTCTTT.

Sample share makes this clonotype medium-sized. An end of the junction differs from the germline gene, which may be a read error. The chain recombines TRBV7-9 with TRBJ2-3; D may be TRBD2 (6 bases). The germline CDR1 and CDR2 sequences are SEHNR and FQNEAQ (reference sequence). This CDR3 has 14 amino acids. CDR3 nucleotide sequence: TGTGCCAGCAGCCATGGAGGGAGCAGAGATACGCAGTATTTT. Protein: CASSHGGSRDTQYF.

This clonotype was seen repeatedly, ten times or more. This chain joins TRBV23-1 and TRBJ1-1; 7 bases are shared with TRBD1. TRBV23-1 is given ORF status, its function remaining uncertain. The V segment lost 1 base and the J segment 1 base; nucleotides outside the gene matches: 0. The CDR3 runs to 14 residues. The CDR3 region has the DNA TGCGCCAGCAGTCAATGGACAGGGAACACTGAAGCTTTCTTT. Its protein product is CASSQWTGNTEAFF.

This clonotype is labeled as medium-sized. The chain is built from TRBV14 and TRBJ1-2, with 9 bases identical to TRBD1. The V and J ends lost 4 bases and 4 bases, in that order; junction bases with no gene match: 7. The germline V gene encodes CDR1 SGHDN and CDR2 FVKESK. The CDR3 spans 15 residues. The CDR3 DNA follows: TGTGCCAGCAGCCCAAGGAGACAGGGGGTCTATGGCTACACCTTC. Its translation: CASSPRRQGVYGYTF.

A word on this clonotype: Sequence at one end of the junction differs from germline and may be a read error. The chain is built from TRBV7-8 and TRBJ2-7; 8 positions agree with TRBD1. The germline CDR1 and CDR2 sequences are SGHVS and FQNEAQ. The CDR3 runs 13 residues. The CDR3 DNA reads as TGTGCCAGCAGCTGGACAGGGACCTACGAGCAGCACTTC. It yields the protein CASSWTGTYEQHF.

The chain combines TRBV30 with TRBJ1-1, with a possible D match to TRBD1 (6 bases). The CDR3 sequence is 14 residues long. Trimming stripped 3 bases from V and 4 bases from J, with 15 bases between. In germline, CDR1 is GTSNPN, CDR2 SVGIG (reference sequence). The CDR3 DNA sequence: TGTGCCTGGAGGGGCCTTGGGGGGGCCACTGAAGCTTTCTTT. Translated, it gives CAWRGLGGATEAFF.

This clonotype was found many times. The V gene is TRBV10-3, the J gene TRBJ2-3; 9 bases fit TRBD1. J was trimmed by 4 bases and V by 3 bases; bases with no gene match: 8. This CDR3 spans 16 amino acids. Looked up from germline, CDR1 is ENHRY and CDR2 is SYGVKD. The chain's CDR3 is CAISDLDRGFADTQYF. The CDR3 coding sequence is TGTGCCATCAGTGATCTGGACAGGGGCTTTGCAGATACGCAGTATTTT.

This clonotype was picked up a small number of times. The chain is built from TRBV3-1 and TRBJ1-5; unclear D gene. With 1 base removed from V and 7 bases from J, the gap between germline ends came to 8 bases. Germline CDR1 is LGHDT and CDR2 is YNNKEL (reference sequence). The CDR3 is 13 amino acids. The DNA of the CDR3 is TGTGCCAGCAGCCAAGGGTCCTTGCAGCCCCAGCATTTT. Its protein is CASSQGSLQPQHF.

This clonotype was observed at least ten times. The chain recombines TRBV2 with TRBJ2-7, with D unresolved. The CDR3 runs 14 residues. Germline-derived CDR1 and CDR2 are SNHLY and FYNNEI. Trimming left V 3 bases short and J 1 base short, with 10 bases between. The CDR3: CASSERPASYEQYF. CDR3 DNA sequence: TGTGCCAGCAGTGAGAGGCCCGCTTCCTACGAGCAGTACTTC.